The rows below give T cell receptor beta chains drawn from one sample of a study of T cell responses to AZD1222 COVID-19 vaccine. TCRdb's copy holds only in-frame clones and misses some; the assay was immunoSEQ multiplex PCR. Here the sample spans 150,000 to 200,000 clones, about 90% being singletons. The sample in question was peripheral blood, obtained 28 days after the second AZD1222 dose. These TCRs come from an adult who received the AZD1222 COVID-19 vaccine. The CDR3 runs from the conserved cysteine through the conserved F or W. D genes are given only for firm matches. Rows give clone size only sometimes, using once, few, many, or a class for an expanded clone.

-,TRBJ1-2,TRBV18,-,CASSPEQDYGYTF,TGTGCCAGCTCACCTGAACAGGACTATGGCTACACCTTC
-,TRBJ2-1,TRBV7-9,-,CASSVGNEQFF,TGTGCCAGCAGCGTGGGCAATGAGCAGTTCTTC
-,TRBJ2-3,TRBV6-2/TRBV6-3,few,CASSYHGDSSTDTQYF,TGTGCCAGCAGTTACCATGGGGACTCCAGCACAGATACGCAGTATTTT
-,TRBJ2-7,TRBV30,-,CAWSGTGYEQYF,TGTGCCTGGAGTGGGACCGGCTACGAGCAGTACTTC
-,TRBJ2-3,TRBV7-9,-,CASSPLRPSTDTQYF,TGTGCCAGCAGCCCCCTTCGACCTAGCACAGATACGCAGTATTTT
-,TRBJ1-4,TRBV5-6,-,CASSLGAGILEKLFF,TGTGCCAGCAGCTTGGGAGCGGGAATACTGGAAAAACTGTTTTTT
TRBD1,TRBJ2-1,TRBV4-2,-,CASSPIGTGGNEQFF,TGTGCCAGCAGCCCGATCGGGACAGGGGGAAATGAGCAGTTCTTC
-,TRBJ1-2,TRBV27,-,CASSLSSAVYGYTF,TGTGCCAGCAGTTTATCATCGGCAGTCTATGGCTACACCTTC
-,TRBJ2-3,TRBV11-2,-,CASSLGTTSDTQYF,TGTGCCAGCAGCTTAGGGACCACTAGTGATACGCAGTATTTT
-,TRBJ1-3,TRBV7-9,-,CASSLWRGNTIYF,TGTGCCAGCAGCTTGTGGAGGGGAAACACCATATATTTT
-,TRBJ1-4,TRBV30,-,CAWGGGTNEKLFF,TGTGCCTGGGGCGGTGGAACTAATGAAAAACTGTTTTTT
-,TRBJ2-3,TRBV11-2,-,CASSLGTFMKRAETDTQYF,TGTGCCAGCAGCTTAGGGACCTTTATGAAGAGGGCTGAGACAGATACGCAGTATTTT
TRBD2,TRBJ2-6,TRBV4-2,-,CASSQERGAVWSGANVLTF,TGTGCCAGCAGCCAAGAGCGGGGGGCTGTTTGGTCTGGGGCCAACGTCCTGACTTTC
-,TRBJ2-1,TRBV9,-,CASSVGGEFSSYNEQFF,TGTGCCAGCAGCGTAGGAGGTGAATTTAGCTCCTACAATGAGCAGTTCTTC
-,TRBJ1-1,TRBV10-3,-,CAINPTAAIPNTEAFF,TGTGCCATCAACCCGACGGCCGCCATACCGAACACTGAAGCTTTCTTT
-,TRBJ1-1,TRBV3-1/TRBV3-2,-,CASSQGQEFAEAFF,TGTGCCAGCAGCCAAGGCCAGGAATTCGCTGAAGCTTTCTTT
-,TRBJ1-1,TRBV27,-,CASSLSRTGKNTEAFF,TGTGCCAGCAGTTTATCGCGGACGGGAAAAAACACTGAAGCTTTCTTT
TRBD1,TRBJ1-1,TRBV16,-,CASSRGQGNTEAFF,TGTGCCAGCAGCCGAGGACAGGGGAACACTGAAGCTTTCTTT
-,TRBJ1-2,TRBV7-9,-,CASSDKESNYGYTF,TGTGCCAGCAGCGACAAGGAGAGTAACTATGGCTACACCTTC
-,TRBJ2-1,TRBV12-3/TRBV12-4,-,CASSPTGSEQFF,TGTGCCAGCAGCCCAACGGGCAGCGAGCAGTTCTTC
-,TRBJ1-6,TRBV5-1,-,CASSLAYFPNSPLHF,TGCGCCAGCAGCTTGGCCTACTTTCCTAATTCACCCCTCCACTTT
-,TRBJ2-1,TRBV6-1,-,CASSEYPTDEQFF,TGTGCCAGCAGTGAATACCCTACGGATGAGCAGTTCTTC
TRBD1,TRBJ2-7,TRBV4-1,-,CASSQVGTGDSYEQYF,TGCGCCAGCAGCCAAGTGGGGACAGGGGATTCCTACGAGCAGTACTTC